The rows below give T cell receptor beta chains drawn from one sample of a study of technical replicates of blood from a few donors. Sequenced by immunoSEQ multiplex PCR; TCRdb stores in-frame clones only, minus some. The sample shows around 58,000 clones, about 88% of them seen only once. The sample taken for sequencing was PBMCs. These receptors originate from a human donor in good health. Some clones in this sample may be carry-over from other donors' samples. Both conserved end residues are part of each CDR3. Each record gives: clone size, D gene, V gene, J gene, CDR3 DNA, CDR3 protein. The D gene is left open where the match is weak. Rows give clone size only sometimes, using once, few, many, or a class for an expanded clone.

-,TRBD1,TRBV5-5,TRBJ1-2,TGTGCCAGCAGTATTCCGGGACAGGGTAATAGTTGGGAAGGCTACACCTTC,CASSIPGQGNSWEGYTF
-,-,TRBV7-8,TRBJ2-7,TGTGCCAGCAGCCCTAGTCAGCTCGCTTACGAGCAGTACTTC,CASSPSQLAYEQYF
-,TRBD1,TRBV30,TRBJ1-6,TGTGCCTTACCACGGGGGACAGGGGGGATAAATTCACCCCTCCACTTT,CALPRGTGGINSPLHF
-,TRBD2,TRBV29-1,TRBJ2-5,TGCAGCGTGGGTGCTAGCGGACAAGAGACCCAGTACTTC,CSVGASGQETQYF
-,TRBD1,TRBV11-3,TRBJ2-1,TGTGCCAGCAGCCCCGGGACAGCCTCCTACAATGAGCAGTTCTTC,CASSPGTASYNEQFF
once,TRBD1,TRBV14,TRBJ2-7,TGTGCCAGCTCCGGGACAGGGTGGTACGAGCAGTACTTC,CASSGTGWYEQYF
-,-,TRBV30,TRBJ1-2,TGTGCCTGGAGTGTACCTGGGACAAGAAACTATGGCTACACCTTC,CAWSVPGTRNYGYTF
-,-,TRBV7-2,TRBJ2-7,TGTGCCAGCAGCTTCGCAGAGGCCTACGAGCAGTACTTC,CASSFAEAYEQYF
-,TRBD2,TRBV7-9,TRBJ2-7,TGTGCCAGCAGCCCAAGAGGGACTAGCGGCCTCTACGAGCAGTACTTC,CASSPRGTSGLYEQYF
-,-,TRBV6-5,TRBJ1-2,TGTGCCAGCAGCCCGGGGGGGTTTGGCTATGGCTACACCTTC,CASSPGGFGYGYTF
-,TRBD2,TRBV4-2,TRBJ2-7,TGTGCCAGCAGCCAAGATGGCGCTAGCGGGGGTGTACGTTTAGAGCAGTACTTC,CASSQDGASGGVRLEQYF
-,-,TRBV6-6,TRBJ1-6,TGTGCCAGCAAAACAGAGAGCTCCTATAATTCACCCCTCCACTTT,CASKTESSYNSPLHF
once,TRBD2,TRBV14,TRBJ2-2,TGTGCCAGCAGCCAAGAGGCGGCGCGGGGGTACACCGGGGAGCTGTTTTTT,CASSQEAARGYTGELFF
-,-,TRBV6-5,TRBJ1-5,TGTGCCAGCAGTTTCAGGCCGGGGAAGCCCCAGCATTTT,CASSFRPGKPQHF
-,TRBD2,TRBV7-6,TRBJ2-1,TGTGCCAGCAGCCCTCCGGGACTAGCGGGGGGGGAGCAGTTCTTC,CASSPPGLAGGEQFF
-,-,TRBV13,TRBJ2-7,TGTGCCAGCAGTCCTGTCAGGGGGGTTTACGAGCAGTACTTC,CASSPVRGVYEQYF
once,-,TRBV7-8,TRBJ1-5,TGTGCCAGCAGTCCTGCCCCAGGAACTAATCAGCCCCAGCATTTT,CASSPAPGTNQPQHF
-,-,TRBV2,TRBJ1-3,TGTGCCAGCAGTGAATCACCAGGGCACTCTGGAAACACCATATATTTT,CASSESPGHSGNTIYF
-,-,TRBV4-1,TRBJ1-4,TGCGCCAGCAGCCAAGATTCCGGGAATGAAAAACTGTTTTTT,CASSQDSGNEKLFF
-,-,TRBV7-3,TRBJ2-1,TGTGCCAGCAGCAGCAACGAGGGTGAGCAGTTCTTC,CASSSNEGEQFF
-,-,TRBV7-8,TRBJ2-7,TGTGCCAGCAGCTGGGCGGTGGGGCCATCCTACGAGCAGTACTTC,CASSWAVGPSYEQYF
-,-,TRBV5-4,TRBJ2-3,TGTGCCAGCAGCTTGGCCGTTTTAGCGGTCCCCCCCCACAGCACAGATACGCAGTATTTT,CASSLAVLAVPPHSTDTQYF
-,TRBD1,TRBV15,TRBJ1-2,TGTGCCACCAGCCGAACAGGGGGCAATGGCTACACCTTC,CATSRTGGNGYTF
-,-,TRBV2,TRBJ1-1,TGTGCCAGCACGGACGCCTGGAGGACTGAAGCTTTCTTT,CASTDAWRTEAFF
once,TRBD1,TRBV5-8,TRBJ1-6,TGTGCCAGCAGCGCACGATCGACAGGGGGCCTTTCACCCCTCCACTTT,CASSARSTGGLSPLHF
few,-,TRBV2,TRBJ1-2,TGTGCCAGCAACCAGGGAAGGGACTATGGCTACACCTTC,CASNQGRDYGYTF
-,TRBD1,TRBV11-2,TRBJ2-3,TGTGCCAGCAGCAGGGGGCGTCACACAGATACGCAGTATTTT,CASSRGRHTDTQYF
-,-,TRBV6-5,TRBJ2-5,TGTGCCAGCAGTTACGGCGGAGCCCGCTGGGAGACCCAGTACTTC,CASSYGGARWETQYF
-,-,TRBV5-1,TRBJ2-7,TGCGCCAGCAGCTTGCAGGGCAGAATCGACGAGCAGTACTTC,CASSLQGRIDEQYF
-,-,TRBV9,TRBJ2-7,TGTGCCAGCAATAGAGACGGACTCCTCTCCTACGAGCAGTACTTC,CASNRDGLLSYEQYF
-,-,TRBV4-3,TRBJ1-2,TGCGCCAGCAGCCAAATGGGGGAGCTAGGGGACAATGGCTACACCTTC,CASSQMGELGDNGYTF
-,TRBD1,TRBV6-1,TRBJ2-7,TGTGCCAGCAGAAGGACAGGGACCTACGAGCAGTACTTC,CASRRTGTYEQYF
-,TRBD1,TRBV15,TRBJ2-3,TGTGCCACCAGCGACGTTGGGCAGGGGGCGGTTGTTGATACGCAGTATTTT,CATSDVGQGAVVDTQYF
-,TRBD1,TRBV6-5,TRBJ1-5,TGTGCCAGCCGGACGAGCGGACAGGGGAATCAGCCCCAGCATTTT,CASRTSGQGNQPQHF
-,TRBD1,TRBV7-9,TRBJ2-7,TGTGCCAGCAGCCTAGACAGGGGCGCCTCCTACGAGCAGTACTTC,CASSLDRGASYEQYF
-,-,TRBV5-6,TRBJ2-6,TGTGCCAGCAGCTTGCCAGGGTCTGTAAGCTCTGGGGCCAACGTCCTGACTTTC,CASSLPGSVSSGANVLTF
once,-,TRBV7-2,TRBJ2-7,TGTGCCAGCAGCGAACTGCCCGACGGGGAGCAGTACTTC,CASSELPDGEQYF
-,-,TRBV7-2,TRBJ2-7,TGTGCCAGCAGCTTAAGGACAGCTGATGAGCAGTACTTC,CASSLRTADEQYF